Shown below are 27 T cell receptor beta chains from a single sample sequenced in a study of blood T cell repertoires in COVID-19. Using immunoSEQ multiplex PCR, the repertoire was profiled, and TCRdb retains in-frame clones only, with some absent. The table includes over 150,000 clones, approximately 88% detected once. The sample taken for sequencing was peripheral blood. These receptors came from a middle-aged woman with COVID-19, enrolled during active disease.

The chain is built from TRBV5-4 and TRBJ1-1, with D maybe TRBD1 (5 bases). CDR3 length equals 11 residues. V gave up 5 bases and J gave up 8 bases, with 10 bases separating them. Looked up from germline, CDR1 is SGHNT and CDR2 is YYREEE (reference sequence). DNA of the CDR3: TGTGCCAGCAGGACAGCGCGCGAAGCTTTCTTT. The encoded protein is CASRTAREAFF.

This sequence joins TRBV6-5 and TRBJ1-2, with TRBD1 identical over 8 bases. Trimming took 2 bases from V and 8 from J; bases not matched to a gene: 10. The CDR3 runs 15 residues. The germline V gene encodes CDR1 MNHEY and CDR2 SVGAGI. The CDR3 DNA reads TGTGCCAGCAGTTACGACCAGGGGGCCCCCGGGGGCTACACCTTC. Its protein is CASSYDQGAPGGYTF.

The rearrangement uses TRBV6-4 and TRBJ2-4, with TRBD2 identical over 12 bases. J was trimmed by 8 bases and V by 7 bases; bases with no gene match: 6. This CDR3 is built from 14 residues. Germline V gives CDR1 MRHNA, CDR2 SNTAGT. DNA for the CDR3: TGTGCCAGCACCTCGACTAGCGGGAGCGACATTCAGTACTTC. Encoded protein: CASTSTSGSDIQYF.

The chain links TRBV3-1 (or the pseudogene TRBV3-2) to TRBJ1-1; D remains unclear. V shed 1 base and J shed 5 bases, with 14 bases lying between them. CDR1 and CDR2 (germline): LGHDT, YNNKEL (reference sequence). The CDR3 sequence is 15 residues long. The CDR3 nucleotides read TGTGCCAGCAGCCAAGTGGGAGGTTTTATGACTGAAGCTTTCTTT. Translating it yields CASSQVGGFMTEAFF.

This chain links TRBV5-1 with TRBJ2-2; TRBD1 might be the D (6 bases). The CDR3 consists of 15 residues. Between the trimmed V and J ends, which lost 3 bases and 1 base, there was a span of 10 bases. The germline gives CDR1 SGHRS, CDR2 YFSETQ. As DNA, the CDR3 is TGCGCCAGCAGCTCCGGACAGAGGAACACCGGGGAGCTGTTTTTT. Translated: CASSSGQRNTGELFF.

This chain joins TRBV11-2 and TRBJ2-7; the D is unclear. This CDR3 comprises 16 residues. Trimming left V 1 base short and J 0 bases short, with 13 bases between. Germline CDR1 is SGHAT and CDR2 is FQNNGV. The CDR3 sequence is CASSLGPQAPSYEQYF. Written as DNA, the CDR3 is TGTGCCAGCAGCTTAGGTCCCCAGGCGCCCTCCTACGAGCAGTACTTC.

This clone was observed once. The chain joins TRBV7-6 to TRBJ2-2; D remains unclear. Germline V CDR1 and CDR2: SGHVS, FNYEAQ. The CDR3 sequence is 15 residues long. The germline V and J ends were trimmed by 2 bases and 0 bases, with 7 bases remaining between them. CDR3 coding DNA: TGTGCCAGCAGCTTAATCCCTTCGAACACCGGGGAGCTGTTTTTT. Translating it yields CASSLIPSNTGELFF.

This clone occurred many times. V is TRBV6-6 and J is TRBJ1-1; D not resolved. Trimming cost V 5 bases and J 4 bases, with 11 bases left between them. Germline V CDR1 and CDR2: MNHNY, SVGAGI (reference sequence). The CDR3 is 13 amino acids. CDR3 DNA: TGTGCCAGCAGTCGGAATACGGGCACTGAAGCTTTCTTT. Protein sequence: CASSRNTGTEAFF.

This clone was seen only once. The CDR3 loop is CASSPGGNNEKLFF. CDR3 sequence (DNA): TGCGCCAGCAGCCCAGGGGGGAATAATGAAAAACTGTTTTTT. This chain uses TRBV5-1 with TRBJ1-4; 7 bases are shared with TRBD1. Germline V CDR1 and CDR2: SGHRS, YFSETQ. CDR3 length: 14 amino acids. The V gene end was trimmed by 4 bases and the J gene end by 4 bases; junction bases not matched to a gene: 4.

This rearrangement joins TRBV7-9 to TRBJ1-1; the match to TRBD1 covers 8 bases. This CDR3 region has 14 residues. The germline V gene has CDR1 SEHNR and CDR2 FQNEAQ (reference sequence). V shed 5 bases, J shed 7 bases, and the junction held 9 bases outside the gene matches. The CDR3 DNA reads as TGTGCCAGCAGCGGACAGGGTAGCGGGCGTGAAGCTTTCTTT. Residues: CASSGQGSGREAFF.

The gene calls are TRBV7-9 and TRBJ1-1; 7 bases map to TRBD1. Germline assignment: CDR1 SEHNR and CDR2 FQNEAQ (reference sequence). This CDR3 is built from 15 residues. V lost 4 bases, J lost 4 bases, and 9 bases stayed unmatched. CDR3 amino acids: CASSSPDRAVTEAFF. DNA for the CDR3: TGTGCCAGCAGCTCCCCCGACAGGGCGGTCACTGAAGCTTTCTTT.

This chain uses TRBV4-1 with TRBJ2-2; D is unclear. Trimming stripped 5 bases from V and 5 bases from J, with 12 bases between. CDR3 length: 14 amino acids. CDR1 and CDR2 (germline): MGHRA, YSYEKL. The CDR3 coding sequence is TGCGCCAGCAGCAAAGCCCACTCTACCGGGGAGCTGTTTTTT. Translating it yields CASSKAHSTGELFF.

V and J are TRBV27 and TRBJ2-7; TRBD2 matches at 12 bases. The CDR3 sequence is 16 residues long. Germline V CDR1 and CDR2: MNHEY, SMNVEV (reference sequence). With V trimmed by 4 bases and J by 7 bases, 11 bases remained unmatched. The CDR3 sequence: CASSSSSGRAIWEQYF. The CDR3 DNA follows: TGTGCCAGCAGTTCCTCTAGCGGGAGGGCTATATGGGAGCAGTACTTC.

The J gene is TRBJ1-2, the V gene TRBV27, with 10 positions matching TRBD1. V lost 7 bases, J lost 1 base, and 9 bases stayed unmatched. The CDR3 consists of 16 residues. Germline CDR1 and CDR2: MNHEY and SMNVEV (reference sequence). CDR3 sequence: CASKPTGGAFNYGYTF. CDR3 bases: TGTGCCAGCAAACCGACAGGGGGCGCATTTAACTATGGCTACACCTTC.

The chain links TRBV27 to TRBJ1-1; 10 bases fit TRBD1. CDR3 length: 15 amino acids. The V and J ends lost 2 bases and 5 bases, in that order; junction bases with no gene match: 5. Germline CDR1 and CDR2: MNHEY and SMNVEV (reference sequence). The CDR3 region has the DNA TGTGCCAGCAGTTTACAGACAGGGGGCCGGACTGAAGCTTTCTTT. This sequence encodes CASSLQTGGRTEAFF.

This clone showed up many times. The sample holds other DNA sequences that translate to the same CDR3. The J gene is TRBJ2-1, the V gene TRBV6-5, with D possibly matching TRBD2 (6 bases). V was shortened by 9 bases and J by 0 bases, with 15 bases between the two germline ends. Germline values: CDR1 MNHEY, CDR2 SVGAGI. CDR3 length equals 15 residues. CDR3 nucleotide sequence: TGTGCCAGTTCGCTAGCGCCCGGCTCCTACAATGAGCAGTTCTTC. Residues: CASSLAPGSYNEQFF.

The chain employs TRBV18 and TRBJ1-1; TRBD1 aligns across 7 bases. The V and J ends lost 6 bases and 8 bases, in that order; junction bases with no gene match: 18. Germline assignment: CDR1 KGHSH and CDR2 LQKENI. CDR3 size: 16 residues. The CDR3 loop is CASSNFGQVVGAEAFF. In DNA form, the CDR3 reads TGTGCCAGCTCCAATTTTGGACAGGTCGTGGGGGCGGAAGCTTTCTTT.

Comment on this clone: The sample has other DNA sequences that encode this CDR3 too. The gene calls are TRBV11-2 and TRBJ1-2; possible D gene TRBD1, 5 bases. From germline, CDR1 is SGHAT and CDR2 FQNNGV. V lost 1 base and J lost 2, with 5 bases in between. The CDR3 is 13 residues long. The CDR3 is CASSLGQNYGYTF. The CDR3 DNA is TGTGCCAGCAGCTTAGGACAGAACTATGGCTACACCTTC.

The J gene is TRBJ1-2, the V gene TRBV15; the match to TRBD1 covers 7 bases. The length of the CDR3 is 12 residues. After removal of 8 bases from V and 7 bases from J, the junction contained 7 bases not matched to a gene. Per the germline V gene, CDR1 is LNHNV and CDR2 is YYDKDF (reference sequence). The CDR3 DNA sequence: TGTGCCACCTCAGGGGGAGTATTTGGCTACACCTTC. Protein: CATSGGVFGYTF.

The rearrangement joins TRBV5-1 to TRBJ1-1; no clear D gene. The germline V gene has CDR1 SGHRS and CDR2 YFSETQ. V lost 0 bases to trimming and J lost 2 bases, with 8 bases between them. CDR3 size: 14 residues. The CDR3 nucleotides are TGCGCCAGCAGCTTGGTGGCAGATAACACTGAAGCTTTCTTT. This gives the protein CASSLVADNTEAFF.

The chain is built from TRBV5-1 and TRBJ2-1; the match to TRBD1 covers 11 bases. Trimming at V came to 4 bases and at J to 4 bases, leaving 4 bases not matched to a gene. The CDR3 spans 15 residues. Germline CDR1 SGHRS, CDR2 YFSETQ. CDR3 residues: CASSHGTGGYNEQFF. Here the CDR3 DNA reads TGCGCCAGCAGCCACGGGACAGGGGGTTACAATGAGCAGTTCTTC. Based on the CDR3 plus reference TRBV5-1 and TRBJ2-1, the full variable domain is KAGVTQTPRYLIKTRGQQVTLSCSPISGHRSVSWYQQTPGQGLQFLFEYFSETQRNKGNFPGRFSGRQFSNSRSEMNVSTLELGDSALYLCASSHGTGGYNEQFFGPGTRLTVL.

The gene calls are TRBV28 and TRBJ2-1; TRBD2 matches at 8 bases. J lost 4 bases, V lost 2 bases, and 7 bases had no gene match. Germline V gene lookup returns CDR1 MDHEN and CDR2 SYDVKM. The CDR3 extends over 16 amino acids. CDR3 amino acids: CASSLGASGFYNEQFF. CDR3 nucleotides: TGTGCCAGCAGTTTAGGGGCTAGCGGGTTTTACAATGAGCAGTTCTTC.

The rearrangement uses TRBV7-3 and TRBJ1-1; D is unresolved. V was pared by 2 bases and J by 1 base, with 5 bases between. Looked up from germline, CDR1 is SGHTA and CDR2 is FQGTGA. The CDR3 extends over 13 amino acids. The CDR3 DNA is TGTGCCAGCAGCTTAGAGGGGAACACTGAAGCTTTCTTT. This translates into CASSLEGNTEAFF. The complete variable domain, with remaining parts taken from reference TRBV7-3 and TRBJ1-1, reads GAGVSQTPSNKVTEKGKYVELRCDPISGHTALYWYRQSLGQGPEFLIYFQGTGAADDSGLPNDRFFAVRPEGSVSTLKIQRTERGDSAVYLCASSLEGNTEAFFGQGTRLTVV.

The chain uses TRBV4-1 and TRBJ1-1; tentatively, D is TRBD1 (5 bases). Germline-derived CDR1 and CDR2 are MGHRA and YSYEKL. Between the trimmed V and J ends, which lost 6 bases and 4 bases, there was a span of 15 bases. The CDR3 runs to 14 residues. CDR3 nucleotides: TGCGCCAGCAGAGGCATTCTTAGGGGCACTGAAGCTTTCTTT. Protein product: CASRGILRGTEAFF.

The genes are TRBV28 and TRBJ2-1; D perhaps matches TRBD2 (5 bases). Germline-derived CDR1 and CDR2 are MDHEN and SYDVKM. CDR3 length: 11 amino acids. Trimming pared 2 bases from V and 10 bases from J, leaving 6 bases between. The CDR3 sequence is CASSLTGEQFF. CDR3 nucleotide sequence: TGTGCCAGCAGTTTAACGGGAGAGCAGTTCTTC.

CDR3 nucleotide sequence: TGTGCCAGCAGCCCCGGGACTCAAGAGACCCAGTACTTC. The encoded protein is CASSPGTQETQYF. J is TRBJ2-5 and V is TRBV11-1, with D possibly TRBD2 on 6 matching bases. Germline V gene data show CDR1 as SGHAT and CDR2 as FQDESV (reference sequence). This CDR3 comprises 13 residues. The V and J ends lost 5 bases and 2 bases respectively, with 9 bases between them.

J is TRBJ2-1 and V is TRBV5-4; maybe TRBD2 (6 bases). Trimming shortened V by 1 base and J by 3 bases, and 11 bases separated the two germline ends. Looked up from germline, CDR1 is SGHNT and CDR2 is YYREEE (reference sequence). This CDR3 spans 15 amino acids. The CDR3 here is CASSLLAEIYNEQFF. The CDR3 DNA is TGTGCCAGCAGCTTGTTAGCGGAGATCTACAATGAGCAGTTCTTC.